Below, 14 T cell receptor beta chains from the same sample are listed, as sequenced in a study of T cells in Graves' hyperthyroidism and ophthalmopathy. Using RNA transcripts as the source, TCR beta CDR3 regions were amplified. Carried out on the TCR CDR3, a first-round RT-PCR used the HTBI primer set. TCRdb independently ran MiXCR on the multiplex PCR reads; one entry per CDR3 protein. The sample records approximately 330,000 distinct CDR3 sequences, roughly 13% being singletons. Material: blood. The receptors were gathered from a woman aged 40 to 50 with Graves' ophthalmopathy.

The rearrangement uses TRBV24-1 and TRBJ1-3; D ambiguous. Germline CDR1 is KGHDR and CDR2 is SFDVKD. V lost 2 bases and J lost 3, with 10 bases in between. This CDR3 is 15 amino acids long. The CDR3 nucleotides read TGTGCCACCAGTGATTCCCGGACGGGTGGAAACACCATATATTTT. Translated: CATSDSRTGGNTIYF.

This clonotype occurred a few times. The chain is built from TRBV20-1 and TRBJ2-1, with 9 bases identical to TRBD1. The CDR3 is 15 amino acids. Germline CDR1 DFQATT, CDR2 SNEGSKA (reference sequence). Trimming removed 1 base from V and 4 bases from J; junction bases left unmatched: 5. The CDR3 loop reads CSARGGQGPYNEQFF. The CDR3 bases are TGCAGTGCTAGAGGGGGACAGGGACCTTACAATGAGCAGTTCTTC.

This clonotype was counted many times. The chain uses TRBV7-8 and TRBJ2-2; D remains unclear. The V and J ends lost 5 bases and 7 bases respectively, with 14 bases between them. CDR3 length equals 14 residues. Germline values: CDR1 SGHVS, CDR2 FQNEAQ. Here the CDR3 DNA reads TGTGCCAGCAGCCCGCATCGTCCCCTCGGGGAGCTGTTTTTT. This sequence encodes CASSPHRPLGELFF.

This clonotype appeared a few times. DNA of the CDR3: TGCAGTGCCCCCAGGGAGACCCAGTACTTC. This encodes CSAPRETQYF. The chain links TRBV20-1 to TRBJ2-5; no clear D. Germline lookup yields CDR1 DFQATT and CDR2 SNEGSKA (reference sequence). The CDR3 runs 10 residues. Trimming took off 6 bases at V and 5 bases at J, with 7 bases between the two ends.

This clonotype was recorded at least ten times. The rearrangement links TRBV11-2 to TRBJ2-3; TRBD1 matches at 9 bases. The germline V gene encodes CDR1 SGHAT and CDR2 FQNNGV. This CDR3 is 15 amino acids long. V gave up 5 bases and J gave up 2 bases; unmatched junction bases: 5. The chain's CDR3 is CASSAGQGVTDTQYF. In nucleotides, the CDR3 is TGTGCCAGCAGCGCGGGACAGGGAGTCACAGATACGCAGTATTTT.

A remark on this clonotype: A read error may explain this, as a much larger clone is one base away. The gene calls are TRBV20-1 and TRBJ2-3; 9 bases are shared with TRBD2. Germline lookup yields CDR1 DFQATT and CDR2 SNEGSKA (reference sequence). The length of the CDR3 is 14 residues. Written as DNA, the CDR3 is TGCAGTGCCCCCAGCGGGGGGACTCTGAATACGCGGTATTTT. Translated, it gives CSAPSGGTLNTRYF.

This clonotype was detected ten times or more. This rearrangement joins TRBV12-3 or TRBV12-4 to TRBJ2-3, with 7 bases matching TRBD2. The CDR3 totals 17 residues. After removal of 1 base from V and 7 bases from J, the junction contained 14 bases not matched to a gene. The chain's CDR3 is CASSLGVSSGPPHTQYF. The CDR3 DNA reads TGTGCCAGCAGTTTAGGAGTGAGTAGCGGGCCCCCCCATACGCAGTATTTT.

The table lists this clonotype with many counts. This chain joins TRBV28 and TRBJ2-1, with TRBD2 matching over 9 bases. V lost 4 bases to trimming and J lost 4 bases; unmatched junction nucleotides: 14. The CDR3 runs 18 residues. In germline, CDR1 is MDHEN, CDR2 SYDVKM. DNA for the CDR3: TGTGCCAGCAGTTCCGACTTACTGACTAGCGGACAATACAATGAGCAGTTCTTC. It yields the protein CASSSDLLTSGQYNEQFF.

The V and J genes are TRBV18 and TRBJ1-2; no definite D call. The CDR3 spans 12 residues. V shed 2 bases and J shed 5 bases, with 6 bases lying between them. CDR1 KGHSH and CDR2 LQKENI come from the germline V gene. The CDR3 is CASSPKDYGYTF. The CDR3 nucleotides read TGTGCCAGCTCACCAAAGGATTATGGCTACACCTTC.

This clonotype showed up many times. The chain employs TRBV20-1 and TRBJ1-1; D call uncertain. This CDR3 region has 12 residues. The V and J ends lost 4 bases and 1 base respectively, with 7 bases between them. CDR1 is DFQATT, CDR2 SNEGSKA, per germline (reference sequence). In nucleotides, the CDR3 is TGCAGTGCTACCAGAGAGAACACTGAAGCTTTCTTT. Translation: CSATRENTEAFF.

This clonotype came up many times. V and J are TRBV27 and TRBJ2-1; D ambiguous. The germline gives CDR1 MNHEY, CDR2 SMNVEV (reference sequence). Trimming removed 5 bases at V and 12 bases at J, with 17 bases between. The CDR3 has 13 amino acids. The CDR3 nucleotides read TGTGCCAGCAGTACCCGGACCGACTTCGGGCAGTTCTTC. Protein sequence: CASSTRTDFGQFF.

This clonotype was recorded a few times. The chain employs TRBV3-1 and TRBJ2-7, with 11 bases identical to TRBD1. This CDR3 is built from 14 residues. With 6 bases clipped from V and 5 bases from J, the junction kept 6 bases outside the gene matches. Germline V gives CDR1 LGHDT, CDR2 YNNKEL (reference sequence). The CDR3 bases are TGTGCCAGCAGACCGGGACAGGGGGTGAACGAGCAGTACTTC. It is translated as CASRPGQGVNEQYF.

The count of this clonotype is one. This chain uses TRBV19 with TRBJ2-5; 9 bases match TRBD2. With V trimmed by 10 bases and J by 3 bases, 9 bases remained unmatched. The CDR3 loop spans 14 amino acids. Germline loops: CDR1 LNHDA, CDR2 SQIVND (reference sequence). In DNA form, the CDR3 reads TGTGCCATACTAAATAGCGGGGGAAAAGAGACCCAGTACTTC. It specifies CAILNSGGKETQYF.

This chain connects TRBV4-1 to TRBJ1-4, with 10 nucleotides matching TRBD1. The CDR3 contains 15 residues. Trimming removed 2 bases from V and 9 bases from J; junction bases left unmatched: 6. Looked up from germline, CDR1 is MGHRA and CDR2 is YSYEKL. The CDR3 region has the DNA TGCGCCAGCAGCCAACCTGGACAGGGGGTCCAAAAACTGTTTTTT. Residues: CASSQPGQGVQKLFF.